These T cell receptor beta chains were read from a single sample in a study of T cells in Graves' hyperthyroidism and ophthalmopathy. TCRdb re-analysed the multiplex PCR reads in MiXCR, keeping a single row per CDR3 protein. The sample records roughly 530,000 distinct CDR3 sequences, approximately 17% being singletons. Sample: blood. The receptors were gathered from a woman aged 18-29 years with Graves' ophthalmopathy. The CDR3 runs from the conserved cysteine through the conserved F or W. A D gene is named only where the DNA matches it firmly. Not all rows give a size; the values are once, few, many and, for expanded clones, a class.

j_call: TRBJ1-2; clone_size: many; d_call: NA; v_call: TRBV30; cdr3_aa: CAWGREVYGYTF; cdr3_nt: TGTGCCTGGGGACGGGAGGTCTATGGCTACACCTTC
j_call: TRBJ2-6; clone_size: NA; d_call: NA; v_call: TRBV30; cdr3_aa: CASNPGHHVSGANVLTF; cdr3_nt: TGTGCCAGTAATCCGGGACATCATGTATCTGGGGCCAACGTCCTGACTTTC
j_call: TRBJ1-5; clone_size: many; d_call: NA; v_call: TRBV28; cdr3_aa: CASSLLGLAPNQPQHF; cdr3_nt: TGTGCCAGCAGTTTATTAGGTTTGGCACCCAATCAGCCCCAGCATTTT
j_call: TRBJ1-1; clone_size: many; d_call: NA; v_call: TRBV7-8; cdr3_aa: CASSLPRGLATEAFF; cdr3_nt: TGTGCCAGCAGCTTACCCAGGGGACTGGCCACTGAAGCTTTCTTT
j_call: TRBJ1-2; clone_size: few; d_call: NA; v_call: TRBV5-1; cdr3_aa: CASSVVGAGYGYTF; cdr3_nt: TGCGCCAGCAGTGTCGTGGGCGCCGGCTATGGCTACACCTTC
j_call: TRBJ1-1; clone_size: many; d_call: NA; v_call: TRBV3-1; cdr3_aa: CASSQPGNTEAFF; cdr3_nt: TGTGCCAGCAGCCAACCCGGAAACACTGAAGCTTTCTTT
j_call: TRBJ2-7; clone_size: many; d_call: TRBD1; v_call: TRBV28; cdr3_aa: CASSSFGQGASYEQYF; cdr3_nt: TGTGCCAGCAGTTCCTTCGGACAGGGGGCTTCCTACGAGCAGTACTTC
j_call: TRBJ2-2; clone_size: few; d_call: NA; v_call: TRBV7-3; cdr3_aa: CASSLSWGAGELFF; cdr3_nt: TGTGCCAGCAGCTTATCATGGGGAGCCGGGGAGCTGTTTTTT
j_call: TRBJ2-5; clone_size: many; d_call: NA; v_call: TRBV6-1; cdr3_aa: CASSFYRDNVGETQYF; cdr3_nt: TGTGCCAGCAGTTTCTACCGGGACAACGTGGGGGAGACCCAGTACTTC
j_call: TRBJ1-1; clone_size: NA; d_call: NA; v_call: TRBV27; cdr3_aa: CASSPRLGLNTEAFF; cdr3_nt: TGTGCCAGCAGTCCAAGACTGGGTTTGAACACTGAAGCTTTCTTT
j_call: TRBJ1-3; clone_size: NA; d_call: NA; v_call: TRBV28; cdr3_aa: CASRSDGGNTIYF; cdr3_nt: TGTGCCAGCAGGTCGGACGGTGGAAACACCATATATTTT
j_call: TRBJ1-3; clone_size: NA; d_call: NA; v_call: TRBV29-1; cdr3_aa: CSVETGNTIYF; cdr3_nt: TGCAGCGTTGAGACGGGAAACACCATATATTTT
j_call: TRBJ2-7; clone_size: NA; d_call: TRBD2; v_call: TRBV6-2/TRBV6-3; cdr3_aa: CASSPGTTKLTEQYF; cdr3_nt: TGTGCCAGCAGCCCCGGGACTACCAAACTCACAGAGCAGTACTTC
j_call: TRBJ2-1; clone_size: NA; d_call: NA; v_call: TRBV9; cdr3_aa: CASSVGPRASYNEQFF; cdr3_nt: TGTGCCAGCAGCGTAGGGCCCAGGGCTAGCTACAATGAGCAGTTCTTC
j_call: TRBJ1-4; clone_size: many; d_call: TRBD1; v_call: TRBV3-1; cdr3_aa: CASSHWDRGIEKLFF; cdr3_nt: TGTGCCAGCAGCCATTGGGACAGGGGGATTGAAAAACTGTTTTTT
j_call: TRBJ2-2; clone_size: NA; d_call: TRBD1; v_call: TRBV7-3; cdr3_aa: CASSITGGRELFF; cdr3_nt: TGTGCCAGCAGCATCACAGGGGGGCGGGAGCTGTTTTTT
j_call: TRBJ1-2; clone_size: many; d_call: TRBD1; v_call: TRBV28; cdr3_aa: CASRGDRPYGYTF; cdr3_nt: TGTGCCAGCAGGGGGGACAGGCCCTATGGCTACACCTTC
j_call: TRBJ1-1; clone_size: NA; d_call: NA; v_call: TRBV29-1; cdr3_aa: CSVSRGVGTEAFF; cdr3_nt: TGCAGCGTTTCGCGGGGTGTAGGGACTGAAGCTTTCTTT
j_call: TRBJ2-7; clone_size: many; d_call: TRBD2; v_call: TRBV5-1; cdr3_aa: CASSLLTSGGNEQYF; cdr3_nt: TGCGCCAGCAGCTTGTTAACTAGCGGGGGTAACGAGCAGTACTTC
j_call: TRBJ1-2; clone_size: NA; d_call: NA; v_call: TRBV3-1; cdr3_aa: CASSQEGRHDYGYTF; cdr3_nt: TGTGCCAGCAGCCAAGAAGGGAGACACGACTATGGCTACACCTTC
j_call: TRBJ1-3; clone_size: few; d_call: NA; v_call: TRBV5-8; cdr3_aa: CASSFSGGSGNTIYF; cdr3_nt: TGTGCCAGCAGCTTTAGCGGCGGCTCTGGAAACACCATATATTTT
j_call: TRBJ1-1; clone_size: many; d_call: TRBD1; v_call: TRBV10-3; cdr3_aa: CATAVTGTGLYTEAFF; cdr3_nt: TGTGCCACCGCTGTGACCGGGACAGGGCTATACACTGAAGCTTTCTTT
j_call: TRBJ2-1; clone_size: many; d_call: NA; v_call: TRBV6-1; cdr3_aa: CASSESVSYNEQFF; cdr3_nt: TGTGCCAGCAGTGAGAGTGTCTCCTACAATGAGCAGTTCTTC
j_call: TRBJ2-5; clone_size: many; d_call: NA; v_call: TRBV20-1; cdr3_aa: CSARDDGLIQWTQYF; cdr3_nt: TGCAGTGCTAGAGACGACGGGCTTATTCAATGGACCCAGTACTTC
j_call: TRBJ2-3; clone_size: once; d_call: NA; v_call: TRBV7-9; cdr3_aa: CASSLGTRGMTDTQYF; cdr3_nt: TGTGCCAGCAGCTTAGGGACTCGCGGGATGACAGATACGCAGTATTTT
j_call: TRBJ2-1; clone_size: few; d_call: TRBD1; v_call: TRBV14; cdr3_aa: CASSQTPGQGARNEQFF; cdr3_nt: TGTGCCAGCAGCCAAACTCCGGGACAGGGGGCAAGGAATGAGCAGTTCTTC
j_call: TRBJ2-3; clone_size: many; d_call: TRBD1; v_call: TRBV18; cdr3_aa: CASSKGQASDTQYF; cdr3_nt: TGTGCCAGCTCAAAAGGACAGGCGTCAGATACGCAGTATTTT
j_call: TRBJ2-3; clone_size: many; d_call: TRBD2; v_call: TRBV30; cdr3_aa: CASSGRLDTQYF; cdr3_nt: TGTGCCAGCAGCGGGAGGTTGGATACGCAGTATTTT
j_call: TRBJ2-7; clone_size: many; d_call: TRBD1; v_call: TRBV5-1; cdr3_aa: CASSSGQGFLEQYF; cdr3_nt: TGCGCCAGCAGCTCAGGACAGGGCTTCCTCGAGCAGTACTTC
j_call: TRBJ1-2; clone_size: many; d_call: NA; v_call: TRBV9; cdr3_aa: CASSVDGEMDDGYTF; cdr3_nt: TGTGCCAGCAGCGTAGACGGGGAGATGGACGATGGCTACACCTTC
j_call: TRBJ2-7; clone_size: many; d_call: NA; v_call: TRBV28; cdr3_aa: CASSITWASFYEQYF; cdr3_nt: TGTGCCAGCAGTATCACCTGGGCGTCGTTCTACGAGCAGTACTTC
j_call: TRBJ2-1; clone_size: few; d_call: TRBD1; v_call: TRBV6-1; cdr3_aa: CASSEGQGNEQFF; cdr3_nt: TGTGCCAGCAGTGAGGGACAGGGCAATGAGCAGTTCTTC
j_call: TRBJ1-5; clone_size: few; d_call: NA; v_call: TRBV15; cdr3_aa: CATSRTKGNQPQHF; cdr3_nt: TGTGCCACCAGCAGAACAAAAGGAAATCAGCCCCAGCATTTT
j_call: TRBJ1-1; clone_size: NA; d_call: NA; v_call: TRBV4-1; cdr3_aa: CASSNQEQGNTEAFF; cdr3_nt: TGCGCCAGCAGCAACCAAGAACAGGGGAACACTGAAGCTTTCTTT
j_call: TRBJ2-7; clone_size: few; d_call: NA; v_call: TRBV9; cdr3_aa: CASSVGISPYEQYF; cdr3_nt: TGTGCCAGCAGCGTAGGAATCTCCCCCTACGAGCAGTACTTC
j_call: TRBJ1-3; clone_size: many; d_call: NA; v_call: TRBV12-3/TRBV12-4; cdr3_aa: CASIKGGAGNTIYF; cdr3_nt: TGTGCCAGCATCAAAGGGGGTGCTGGAAACACCATATATTTT
j_call: TRBJ1-5; clone_size: few; d_call: NA; v_call: TRBV24-1; cdr3_aa: CATSDGGGIQPQHF; cdr3_nt: TGTGCCACCAGTGACGGGGGGGGAATTCAGCCCCAGCATTTT
j_call: TRBJ1-5; clone_size: many; d_call: NA; v_call: TRBV2; cdr3_aa: CASSENGAEYQPQHF; cdr3_nt: TGTGCCAGCAGTGAAAACGGGGCTGAATATCAGCCCCAGCATTTT
j_call: TRBJ1-2; clone_size: NA; d_call: NA; v_call: TRBV11-2; cdr3_aa: CASSLWHPTGGYGYTF; cdr3_nt: TGTGCCAGCAGCTTGTGGCACCCGACAGGCGGCTATGGCTACACCTTC
j_call: TRBJ2-2; clone_size: NA; d_call: NA; v_call: TRBV10-3; cdr3_aa: CAISELTPGTGELFF; cdr3_nt: TGTGCCATCAGTGAGCTAACCCCTGGGACCGGGGAGCTGTTTTTT
j_call: TRBJ2-3; clone_size: few; d_call: TRBD1; v_call: TRBV28; cdr3_aa: CASSKGQGEDADTQYF; cdr3_nt: TGTGCCAGCAGTAAGGGACAGGGGGAGGACGCAGATACGCAGTATTTT